This TCR beta chain was identified during a study of breast tumors, draining lymph nodes, adjacent tissues. TCRdb recomputed calls from the multiplex PCR reads with MiXCR, one row per CDR3 protein. Among approximately 190,000 distinct CDR3 sequences listed, 25% to 40% were seen once. The lymph nodes were axillary draining lymph nodes from breast cancer patients. Notes on this clonotype: Its antigen is as yet unknown. This likely comes from a read error, as the CDR3 has no conserved phenylalanine or tryptophan at its end.

Trimming took 1 base from V and 11 from J; bases not matched to a gene: 10. Germline-derived CDR1 and CDR2 are MGHDK and SYGVNS. This CDR3 region has 16 residues. Study-level points and caveats: Tumor and nontumor repertoires were significantly more similar in luminal-like than in basal-like breast cancer. Tumor repertoires ranked between lymph nodes and nontumor tissue in diversity, with V and J gene preferences. Findings are consistent with lymph node origin and intratumoral expansion of most tumor T cells. Tumor T cell lymph node origin was a supported hypothesis, not proven.

J is TRBJ1-6 and V is TRBV25-1; 8 positions agree with TRBD1. The specimen sequenced was axillary lymph node tissue. The TCR comes from a female donor with breast cancer. Some clones in this sample may be carry-over from other donors' samples. CDR3 residues: CASSELGQGANAPLHL. Written as DNA, the CDR3 is TGTGCCAGCAGTGAATTAGGGCAGGGGGCCAATGCACCCCTCCACCTT.